This T cell receptor (beta chain) came from a study of identical twins. Study results and caveats: In zero-insertion analyses, partial confounding could arise from invariant MAIT and iNKT cells.

Template switching created a universal primer site, and the cDNA included unique molecular identifiers. TCRdb reanalysed the 5' RACE reads using MiXCR and keeps one entry per CDR3 protein. Among hundreds of thousands of distinct CDR3 sequences, 8.6% were seen once, and the ten largest hold about 0.98%. In germline, CDR1 is SSHAT, CDR2 FNYEAQ (reference sequence). CDR3 length: 13 residues. Worth noting for this clonotype: The antigen is not known. At one end, the junction sequence differs from germline, possibly due to a read error.

Healthy Caucasians were all of the donors. These same data were also listed under a study on yellow fever vaccine responses in identical twins.

The chain joins TRBV7-7 to TRBJ2-1, with 7 bases identical to TRBD2. The sequenced sample was PBMCs. The TCR was taken from a woman aged 18-30 years in good health. CDR3 nucleotide sequence: TGTGCTAGCAGCCCCGGGGAGGGGTCGGGGCAGTTCTTC. It is translated as CASSPGEGSGQFF.